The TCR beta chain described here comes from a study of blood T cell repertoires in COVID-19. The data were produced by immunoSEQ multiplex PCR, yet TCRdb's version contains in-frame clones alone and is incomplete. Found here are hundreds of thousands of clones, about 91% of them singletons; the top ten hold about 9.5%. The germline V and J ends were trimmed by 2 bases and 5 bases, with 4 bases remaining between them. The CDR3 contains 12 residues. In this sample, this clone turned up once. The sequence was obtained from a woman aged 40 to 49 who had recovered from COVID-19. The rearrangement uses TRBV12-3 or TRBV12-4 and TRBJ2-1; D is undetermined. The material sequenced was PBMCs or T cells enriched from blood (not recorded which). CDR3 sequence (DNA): TGTGCCAGCAGTTTATTAAACAATGAGCAGTTCTTC. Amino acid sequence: CASSLLNNEQFF.